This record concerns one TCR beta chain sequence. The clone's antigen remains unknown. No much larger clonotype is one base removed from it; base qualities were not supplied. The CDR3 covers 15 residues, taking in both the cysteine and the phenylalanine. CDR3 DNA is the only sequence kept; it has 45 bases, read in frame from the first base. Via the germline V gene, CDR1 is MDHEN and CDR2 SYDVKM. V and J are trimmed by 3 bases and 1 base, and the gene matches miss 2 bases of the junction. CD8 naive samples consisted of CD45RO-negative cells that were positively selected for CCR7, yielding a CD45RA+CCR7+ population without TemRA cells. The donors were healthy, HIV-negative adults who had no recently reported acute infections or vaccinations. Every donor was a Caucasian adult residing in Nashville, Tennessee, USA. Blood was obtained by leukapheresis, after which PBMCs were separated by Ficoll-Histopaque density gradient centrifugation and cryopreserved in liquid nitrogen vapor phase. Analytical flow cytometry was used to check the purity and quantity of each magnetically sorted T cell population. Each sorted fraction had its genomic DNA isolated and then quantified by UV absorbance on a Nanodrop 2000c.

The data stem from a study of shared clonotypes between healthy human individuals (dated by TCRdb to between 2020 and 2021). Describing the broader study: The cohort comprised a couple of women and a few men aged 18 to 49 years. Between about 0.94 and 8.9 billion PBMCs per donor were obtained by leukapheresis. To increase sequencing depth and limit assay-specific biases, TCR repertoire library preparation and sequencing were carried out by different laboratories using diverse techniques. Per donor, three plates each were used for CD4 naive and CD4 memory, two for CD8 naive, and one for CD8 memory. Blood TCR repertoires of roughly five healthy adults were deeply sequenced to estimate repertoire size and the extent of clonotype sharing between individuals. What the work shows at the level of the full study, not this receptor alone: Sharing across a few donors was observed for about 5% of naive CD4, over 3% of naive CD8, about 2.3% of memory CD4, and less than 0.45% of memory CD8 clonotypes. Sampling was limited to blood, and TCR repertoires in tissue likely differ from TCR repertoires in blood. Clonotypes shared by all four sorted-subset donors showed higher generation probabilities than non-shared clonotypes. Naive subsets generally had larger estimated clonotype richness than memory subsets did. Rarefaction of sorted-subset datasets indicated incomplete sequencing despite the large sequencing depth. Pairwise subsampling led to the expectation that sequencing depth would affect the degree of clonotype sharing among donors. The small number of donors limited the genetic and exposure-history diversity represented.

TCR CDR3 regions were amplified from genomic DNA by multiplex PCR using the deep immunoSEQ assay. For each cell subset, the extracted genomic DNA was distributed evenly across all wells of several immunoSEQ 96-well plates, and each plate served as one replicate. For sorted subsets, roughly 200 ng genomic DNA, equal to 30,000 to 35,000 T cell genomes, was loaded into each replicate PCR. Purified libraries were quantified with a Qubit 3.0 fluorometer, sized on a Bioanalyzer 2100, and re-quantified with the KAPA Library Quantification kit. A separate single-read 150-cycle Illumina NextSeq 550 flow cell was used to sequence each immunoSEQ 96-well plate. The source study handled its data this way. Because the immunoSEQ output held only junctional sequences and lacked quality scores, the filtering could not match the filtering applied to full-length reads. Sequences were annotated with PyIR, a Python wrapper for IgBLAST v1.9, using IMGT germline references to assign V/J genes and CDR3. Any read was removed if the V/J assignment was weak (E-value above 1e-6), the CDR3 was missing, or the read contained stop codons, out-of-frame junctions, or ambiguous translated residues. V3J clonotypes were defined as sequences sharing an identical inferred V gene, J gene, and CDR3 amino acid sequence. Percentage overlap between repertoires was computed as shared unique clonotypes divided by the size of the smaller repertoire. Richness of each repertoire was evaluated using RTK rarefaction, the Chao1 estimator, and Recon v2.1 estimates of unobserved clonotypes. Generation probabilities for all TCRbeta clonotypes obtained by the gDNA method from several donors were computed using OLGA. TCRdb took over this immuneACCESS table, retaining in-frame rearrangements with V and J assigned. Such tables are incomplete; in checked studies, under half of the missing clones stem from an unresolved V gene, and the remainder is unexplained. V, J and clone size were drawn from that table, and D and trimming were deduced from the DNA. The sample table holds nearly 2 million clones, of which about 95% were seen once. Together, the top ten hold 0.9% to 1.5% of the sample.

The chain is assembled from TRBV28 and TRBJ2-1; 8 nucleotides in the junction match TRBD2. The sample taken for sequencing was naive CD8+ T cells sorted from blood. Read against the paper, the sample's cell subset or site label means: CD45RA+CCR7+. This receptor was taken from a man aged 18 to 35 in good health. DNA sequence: TGTGCCAGCAGTTTGAAGCGGGGGTCCTACAATGAGCAGTTCTTC. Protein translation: CASSLKRGSYNEQFF.